This T cell receptor (beta chain) appears in the sequencing data of a study of metastatic and nonmetastatic thyroid tumors. About the research overall: The authors compared repertoires across blood and tumor or nodule tissue from malignant and benign thyroid patients.

Deletions cut 1 base from V and 7 bases from J, with 8 bases between. The CDR3 extends over 13 amino acids. Germline V gene lookup returns CDR1 DFQATT and CDR2 SNEGSKA (reference sequence). In the source study's methods: The study built a papillary thyroid cancer distant-metastasis classifier from CDR3 differences across clinicopathological groups. TCRdb called clones again from the PCR reads with MiXCR. The V and J calls and clone size are TCRdb's, not the authors'. The sample carries under 45,000 clones, 35% recorded once. The study's findings and limits: Benign nodules were reported to have significantly lower TCR beta diversity than malignant thyroid tumors, in blood and tumor.

In this sample, this clone turned up once. Its antigen is currently unknown. None of the patients had undergone any treatment ahead of thyroid surgery. The source is a female donor with papillary thyroid cancer or a benign thyroid nodule (not recorded which). Some clones in this sample may be carry-over from other donors' samples. The sequencing sample was made of tumor tissue. This chain connects TRBV20-1 to TRBJ1-6, with D perhaps matching TRBD1 (5 bases). The CDR3 loop is CSARGQSNSPLHF. The DNA of the CDR3 is TGCAGTGCTAGAGGACAGTCCAATTCACCCCTCCACTTT.